The T cell receptor (beta chain) described here comes from a study of blood T cells in healthy people across ages. Overall study context: About one barcoded beta molecule per two T cells came from capture by template switching.

Germline CDR1 reads MNHNY; CDR2 reads SVGAGI (reference sequence). Trimming shortened V by 2 bases and J by 2 bases, and 12 bases separated the two germline ends. CDR3 size: 15 residues. Using a J-beta primer mix together with a sample-barcoded 5' primer, a second PCR was run for roughly 6 to 11 cycles. TCRdb itself ran the 5' RACE reads through MiXCR, one entry per CDR3 protein. The sample records hundreds of thousands of distinct CDR3 sequences, 40% to 65% being singletons. Per sample, at least 5 micrograms of total RNA were extracted. This receptor was identified in a woman aged 80 or over in good health. The chain links TRBV6-6 to TRBJ2-5, with D possibly matching TRBD2 (5 bases). The material sequenced was blood. CDR3 amino acids: CASSYIGSGQETQYF. DNA of the CDR3: TGTGCCAGCAGTTACATCGGCAGCGGACAAGAGACCCAGTACTTC.